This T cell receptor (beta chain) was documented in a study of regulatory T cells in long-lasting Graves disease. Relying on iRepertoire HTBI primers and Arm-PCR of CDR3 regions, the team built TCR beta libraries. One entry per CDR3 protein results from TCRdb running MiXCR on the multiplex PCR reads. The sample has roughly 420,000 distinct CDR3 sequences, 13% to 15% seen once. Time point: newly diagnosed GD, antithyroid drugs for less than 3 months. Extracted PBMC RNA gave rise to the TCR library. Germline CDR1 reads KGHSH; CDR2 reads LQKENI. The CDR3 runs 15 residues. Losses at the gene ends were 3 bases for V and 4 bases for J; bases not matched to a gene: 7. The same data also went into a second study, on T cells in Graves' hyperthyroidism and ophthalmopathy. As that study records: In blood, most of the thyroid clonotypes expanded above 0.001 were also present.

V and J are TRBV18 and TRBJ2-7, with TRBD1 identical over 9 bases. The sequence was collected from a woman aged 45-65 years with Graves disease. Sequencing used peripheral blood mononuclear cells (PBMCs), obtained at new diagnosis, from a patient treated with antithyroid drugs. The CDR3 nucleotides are TGTGCCAGCTCACCCCCGGGACAGGGTTATTACGAGCAGTACTTC. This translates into CASSPPGQGYYEQYF.